The 24 T cell receptor beta chains given below trace back to one sample, sequenced in a study of CD8 T cells in Susac syndrome. Random hexamers were used to reverse transcribe 0.5 to 1 ug of RNA. TCRdb reprocessed the immunoSEQ multiplex PCR reads with MiXCR, giving one entry per CDR3 protein. The sample contains about 76,000 distinct CDR3 sequences, more than 85% of which appear only once. Sequencing was carried out using CD8+ T cells from PBMCs. The receptor source for this set is a human donor with multiple sclerosis.

The chain is built from TRBV6-4 and TRBJ2-5, with 8 bases fitting TRBD2. The CDR3 totals 15 residues. Trimming at V came to 2 bases and at J to 2 bases, leaving 4 bases not matched to a gene. Germline V gives CDR1 MRHNA, CDR2 SNTAGT. The CDR3 loop reads CASSDGAGEQETQYF. Here the CDR3 DNA reads TGTGCCAGCAGTGACGGAGCGGGGGAACAAGAGACCCAGTACTTC.

This sequence joins TRBV9 and TRBJ1-1; the D is unclear. V shed 0 bases and J shed 2 bases, with 8 bases lying between them. CDR3 length: 14 residues. Looked up from germline, CDR1 is SGDLS and CDR2 is YYNGEE. The CDR3 spells CASSVGGPNTEAFF. The DNA of the CDR3 is TGTGCCAGCAGCGTAGGAGGCCCCAACACTGAAGCTTTCTTT.

V gene TRBV7-3 combines with J gene TRBJ2-2; 12 bases agree with TRBD2. Germline V gene lookup returns CDR1 SGHTA and CDR2 FQGTGA. The CDR3 is 20 amino acids. The V and J ends lost 3 bases and 1 base, in that order; junction bases with no gene match: 12. CDR3 sequence (DNA): TGTGCCAGCAGCTTTGTGACTAGCGGGGGACAAAACTTGAACACCGGGGAGCTGTTTTTT. Its protein is CASSFVTSGGQNLNTGELFF.

As DNA, the CDR3 is TGTGCCAGCGTGGGCTCCCGTGATAAACAGTATTTT. It specifies CASVGSRDKQYF. V and J are TRBV7-2 and TRBJ2-3; D call uncertain. From germline, CDR1 is SGHTA and CDR2 FQGNSA. The CDR3 spans 12 residues. V lost 8 bases, J lost 12 bases, and 18 bases lay in between.

The rearrangement links TRBV11-1 to TRBJ2-7; a weak D match, TRBD2 (6 bases). The CDR3 runs to 17 residues. The germline gives CDR1 SGHAT, CDR2 FQDESV (reference sequence). The V and J ends lost 5 bases and 3 bases respectively, with 23 bases between them. In nucleotides, the CDR3 is TGTGCCAGCAGCCCCTCAGGCTCAACTAGCCTTAGCTACGAGCAGTACTTC. It translates to CASSPSGSTSLSYEQYF.

The chain combines TRBV20-1 with TRBJ2-3; 9 bases are a match to TRBD1. After removal of 5 bases from V and 5 bases from J, the junction contained 8 bases not matched to a gene. The germline V gene encodes CDR1 DFQATT and CDR2 SNEGSKA (reference sequence). The CDR3 is 14 amino acids. CDR3 sequence (DNA): TGCAGTGCTCCCGGGACAGGGACACAAGATACGCAGTATTTT. Translated: CSAPGTGTQDTQYF.

The chain is built from TRBV19 and TRBJ1-5; 7 nucleotides align to TRBD1. This CDR3 has 15 residues. V shed 5 bases, J shed 0 bases, and the junction held 4 bases outside the gene matches. From germline, CDR1 is LNHDA and CDR2 SQIVND (reference sequence). For the CDR3, the DNA is TGTGCCAGTAGTGCAGGGGGATATAGCAATCAGCCCCAGCATTTT. Amino acid sequence: CASSAGGYSNQPQHF.

The V and J genes are TRBV10-3 and TRBJ2-5, with D tentatively TRBD2 (6 bases). V dropped 2 bases and J dropped 5 bases, with 9 bases sitting between them. The V gene's germline CDR1 is ENHRY and CDR2 SYGVKD. The CDR3 length is 13 residues. CDR3 amino acids: CAISEAGLETQYF. The CDR3, as DNA: TGTGCCATCAGTGAGGCGGGGTTGGAGACCCAGTACTTC.

The chain links TRBV7-9 to TRBJ2-1; 9 bases fit TRBD1. Germline assignment: CDR1 SEHNR and CDR2 FQNEAQ (reference sequence). V lost 6 bases to trimming and J lost 8 bases; unmatched junction nucleotides: 5. The CDR3 has 13 residues. CDR3 sequence (DNA): TGTGCCAGCAGAAGGGGACAGGGCCATGAGCAGTTCTTC. This codes for CASRRGQGHEQFF.

Comment on this clonotype: Mismatch with germline at one junction end may stem from a read error. V is TRBV2 and J is TRBJ2-1; TRBD2 aligns across 13 bases. This CDR3 region has 19 residues. The germline CDR1 and CDR2 sequences are SNHLY and FYNNEI. The DNA of the CDR3 is TGTGCCAGCAGGGAAGGGACTAGCGGGGAGACAAGCTCCTACAATGAGCAGTTCTTC. It specifies CASREGTSGETSSYNEQFF.

The J gene is TRBJ2-7, the V gene TRBV5-1; 7 bases agree with TRBD1. Germline V lookup: CDR1 SGHRS, CDR2 YFSETQ. V gave up 0 bases and J gave up 2 bases; unmatched junction bases: 5. The CDR3 has 15 residues. CDR3 sequence (DNA): TGCGCCAGCAGCTTGGTATCAGGGGGACCCTACGAGCAGTACTTC. The encoded protein is CASSLVSGGPYEQYF. The entire variable domain, with the rest obtained from reference TRBV5-1 and TRBJ2-7, is as follows: KAGVTQTPRYLIKTRGQQVTLSCSPISGHRSVSWYQQTPGQGLQFLFEYFSETQRNKGNFPGRFSGRQFSNSRSEMNVSTLELGDSALYLCASSLVSGGPYEQYFGPGTRLTVT.

The chain employs TRBV4-3 and TRBJ1-4, with a tentative D call TRBD1 (5 bases). The CDR3 is 17 amino acids. Per germline, CDR1 LGHNA and CDR2 YSLEER. Trimming shortened V by 1 base and J by 0 bases, and 12 bases separated the two germline ends. This chain's CDR3 is CASSQGTGTSTNEKLFF. The CDR3 coding sequence is TGCGCCAGCAGCCAAGGAACGGGGACTTCAACTAATGAAAAACTGTTTTTT.

This clonotype came up once. V is TRBV7-2 and J is TRBJ2-7; D is ambiguous. There are 15 residues in the CDR3. Trimming removed 3 bases at V and 6 bases at J, with 18 bases between. Germline CDR1 and CDR2: SGHTA and FQGNSA. The CDR3 loop is CASSLDAIGPSEQYF. The CDR3 bases are TGTGCCAGCAGCTTGGACGCCATTGGCCCATCCGAGCAGTACTTC.

The CDR3 DNA is TGCAGTGCTAGAGAGGTCAGGGTGGCGGGAATCTATGGCTACACCTTC. The encoded protein is CSAREVRVAGIYGYTF. The rearrangement links TRBV20-1 to TRBJ1-2; the D gene is possibly TRBD1 (5 bases). CDR3 length equals 16 residues. CDR1 is DFQATT and CDR2 is SNEGSKA in the germline V gene (reference sequence). The V and J ends lost 0 bases and 4 bases respectively, with 18 bases between them.

The chain has TRBV4-3 and TRBJ2-7; D may be TRBD1 or TRBD2 (6 bases each). Germline V gene data show CDR1 as LGHNA and CDR2 as YSLEER. V shed 0 bases and J shed 3 bases, with 15 bases lying between them. CDR3 length equals 16 residues. The CDR3 spells CASSQDWGADIYEQYF. CDR3 coding DNA: TGCGCCAGCAGCCAAGATTGGGGGGCGGATATCTACGAGCAGTACTTC.

The V call is TRBV29-1, the J call TRBJ2-3; no firm D call. Germline V gives CDR1 SQVTM, CDR2 ANQGSEA. The CDR3 is 12 amino acids. The V end was cut by 2 bases, the J end by 0 bases, with 3 bases between. CDR3 sequence reads: CSVEQSTDTQYF. The CDR3 bases are TGCAGCGTTGAACAGAGCACAGATACGCAGTATTTT.

The chain links TRBV10-3 to TRBJ2-7, with D perhaps being TRBD1 or TRBD2 (5 bases each). The germline V gene encodes CDR1 ENHRY and CDR2 SYGVKD. Between the trimmed V and J ends, which lost 6 bases and 6 bases, there was a span of 18 bases. The CDR3 covers 14 residues. The CDR3 bases are TGTGCCATCAGCCAAGACCGGGGACCGGCCGAGCAGTACTTC. Translating it yields CAISQDRGPAEQYF.

The chain has TRBV12-3 or TRBV12-4 and TRBJ2-2; D ambiguous. The CDR3 covers 12 residues. Trimming took off 3 bases at V and 6 bases at J, with 5 bases between the two ends. CDR3 DNA sequence: TGTGCCAGCAGTTTTGGGGCCGGGGAGCTGTTTTTT. It translates to CASSFGAGELFF.

This chain connects TRBV27 to TRBJ2-5, with 9 bases identical to TRBD2. Germline lookup yields CDR1 MNHEY and CDR2 SMNVEV (reference sequence). This CDR3 is 15 amino acids long. J was trimmed by 2 bases and V by 5 bases; bases with no gene match: 6. The DNA for the CDR3 is TGTGCCAGCAGTGTAATAGCGGGAGTACAAGAGACCCAGTACTTC. It specifies CASSVIAGVQETQYF.

The chain employs TRBV6-4 and TRBJ2-2, with D possibly TRBD2 on 6 matching bases. Per germline, CDR1 MRHNA and CDR2 SNTAGT. The CDR3 is 13 amino acids. V was trimmed by 4 bases and J by 3 bases, leaving 6 bases between them. The CDR3 region is CASSVADTGELFF. The CDR3 nucleotides are TGTGCCAGCAGTGTAGCGGACACCGGGGAGCTGTTTTTT.

The rearrangement uses TRBV4-3 and TRBJ2-1; the D gene is possibly TRBD2 (6 bases). Trimming removed 4 bases at V and 3 bases at J, with 16 bases between. CDR3 size: 16 residues. Germline V gene sequence: CDR1 LGHNA, CDR2 YSLEER. The CDR3 here is CASSLGGSGSYNEQFF. The DNA of the CDR3 is TGCGCCAGCAGCCTCGGGGGTTCCGGGAGCTACAATGAGCAGTTCTTC.

The chain recombines TRBV9 with TRBJ2-7; D gene uncertain. The CDR3 covers 14 residues. Germline loops: CDR1 SGDLS, CDR2 YYNGEE. V was shortened by 3 bases and J by 0 bases, with 10 bases between the two germline ends. CDR3 bases: TGTGCCAGCAGCGGTGGGGATAGCTCCTACGAGCAGTACTTC. Its protein product is CASSGGDSSYEQYF.

CDR3 nucleotide sequence: TGTGCCAGCAGCGTGGACGGAACAGTTGAAAAACTGTTTTTT. Encoded protein: CASSVDGTVEKLFF. This sequence joins TRBV7-2 and TRBJ1-4; D ambiguous. CDR1 SGHTA and CDR2 FQGNSA come from the germline V gene. V was shortened by 5 bases and J by 7 bases, with 14 bases between the two germline ends. The CDR3 consists of 14 residues.

The chain has TRBV15 and TRBJ2-7; no firm D call. Germline V gene data show CDR1 as LNHNV and CDR2 as YYDKDF (reference sequence). The CDR3 loop spans 14 amino acids. Between the trimmed V and J ends, which lost 0 bases and 1 base, there was a span of 7 bases. This CDR3 reads CATSRDSASYEQYF. CDR3 nucleotides: TGTGCCACCAGCAGAGATTCGGCGTCCTACGAGCAGTACTTC.